The following is a T cell receptor beta chain sequence with its context. The entry originates in a study of shared T cell receptors in the human thymus. Using immunoSEQ multiplex PCR, the repertoire was profiled, and TCRdb retains in-frame clones only, with some absent. The sample yields roughly 410,000 clones, 95% seen once. The V and J ends lost 6 bases and 10 bases respectively, with 12 bases between them. This CDR3 is built from 11 residues. The germline V gene encodes CDR1 MDHEN and CDR2 SYDVKM. Specimen: thymocytes. The genes are TRBV28 and TRBJ1-1, with D possibly matching TRBD1 (5 bases). The receptor comes from a human donor. CDR3 amino acids: CASRSRERAFF. For the CDR3, the DNA is TGTGCCAGCAGGTCCAGGGAGAGAGCTTTCTTT.